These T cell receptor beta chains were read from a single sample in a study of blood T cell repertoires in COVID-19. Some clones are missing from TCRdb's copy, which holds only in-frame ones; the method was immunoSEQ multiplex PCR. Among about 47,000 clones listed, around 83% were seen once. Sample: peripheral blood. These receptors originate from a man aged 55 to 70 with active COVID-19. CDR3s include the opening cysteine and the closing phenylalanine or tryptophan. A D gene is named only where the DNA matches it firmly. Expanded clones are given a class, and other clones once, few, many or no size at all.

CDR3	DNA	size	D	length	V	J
CASSAGTGQGNIQYF	TGTGCCAGCAGCGCCGGGACGGGACAGGGGAACATTCAGTACTTC	-	TRBD1	15	TRBV9	TRBJ2-4
CASRQTSGSRRTDTQYF	TGTGCCAGCAGACAAACTAGCGGGAGTAGGAGGACAGATACGCAGTATTTT	-	TRBD2	17	TRBV11-2	TRBJ2-3
CASSSLADRSETQYF	TGTGCCAGCAGTTCCCTAGCGGACCGGAGCGAGACCCAGTACTTC	once	TRBD2	15	TRBV7-9	TRBJ2-5
CASSVAGRNTGELFF	TGTGCCAGCAGCGTAGCTGGGCGGAACACCGGGGAGCTGTTTTTT	-	-	15	TRBV9	TRBJ2-2
CASSMQARNQPQHF	TGTGCCAGTAGTATGCAGGCCAGGAATCAGCCCCAGCATTTT	-	-	14	TRBV19	TRBJ1-5
CASSLLGLTFSYGYTF	TGTGCCAGCAGTTTATTGGGCCTTACTTTCTCCTATGGCTACACCTTC	-	-	16	TRBV28	TRBJ1-2
CASSVGTGSFSTDTQYF	TGTGCCAGCAGCGTAGGTACAGGGTCTTTTAGCACAGATACGCAGTATTTT	-	-	17	TRBV9	TRBJ2-3
CASSEGGGTDPLGGYTF	TGTGCCAGCAGTGAAGGTGGCGGGACAGACCCTTTGGGTGGCTACACCTTC	-	TRBD1	17	TRBV6-1	TRBJ1-2
CASSLFHRGAGELFF	TGTGCCAGCAGTTTATTTCACAGGGGGGCCGGGGAGCTGTTTTTT	few	TRBD1	15	TRBV2	TRBJ2-2
CASSLQGNTEAFF	TGTGCCAGCAGCTTACAGGGAAACACTGAAGCTTTCTTT	-	-	13	TRBV7-9	TRBJ1-1
CASSPYLAGGSYEQYF	TGTGCCAGCAGTCCATACCTAGCGGGGGGCTCCTACGAGCAGTACTTC	-	TRBD2	16	TRBV27	TRBJ2-7
CASSRTGESYEQYF	TGTGCCAGCAGCCGGACAGGGGAAAGCTACGAGCAGTACTTC	-	TRBD1	14	TRBV7-9	TRBJ2-7
CASSQDLDSRNYGYTF	TGTGCCAGCAGCCAGGATTTGGACAGTCGAAACTATGGCTACACCTTC	-	-	16	TRBV4-2	TRBJ1-2
CASSSSGTSRAQYF	TGTGCCAGCAGCTCCTCCGGGACTAGTAGGGCCCAGTACTTC	-	TRBD2	14	TRBV7-3	TRBJ2-5
CASSLPFETGRGETQYF	TGTGCCAGCAGTTTACCCTTCGAGACAGGGCGTGGAGAGACCCAGTACTTC	-	TRBD1	17	TRBV28	TRBJ2-5
CASSPLALAGLTDTQYF	TGTGCCAGCAGCCCCCTCGCTCTAGCGGGGCTTACAGATACGCAGTATTTT	once	TRBD2	17	TRBV3-1/TRBV3-2	TRBJ2-3
CASSFLGNTIYF	TGTGCCAGCAGTTTCCTCGGAAACACCATATATTTT	-	-	12	TRBV12-3/TRBV12-4	TRBJ1-3
CASSVVERMNTEAFF	TGTGCCAGCAGCGTAGTAGAGAGAATGAACACTGAAGCTTTCTTT	-	-	15	TRBV9	TRBJ1-1
CASRGLAGHSYEQYF	TGTGCCAGCAGGGGACTAGCGGGTCACTCCTACGAGCAGTACTTC	-	TRBD2	15	TRBV28	TRBJ2-7
CASSPLLRGRNTGELFF	TGTGCCAGCAGCCCCTTACTCAGGGGGCGTAACACCGGGGAGCTGTTTTTT	-	TRBD1	17	TRBV9	TRBJ2-2
CASSRGQATFPYEQYF	TGTGCCAGTAGTAGAGGACAGGCCACTTTTCCCTACGAGCAGTACTTC	once	TRBD1	16	TRBV19	TRBJ2-7
CASSLEDGQSYEQYF	TGTGCCAGCAGCTTAGAGGACGGACAAAGTTACGAGCAGTACTTC	-	-	15	TRBV7-6	TRBJ2-7
CASTLGGNQPQHF	TGTGCCAGCACCCTAGGGGGCAATCAGCCCCAGCATTTT	-	-	13	TRBV28	TRBJ1-5
CAISPFDSGDGYTF	TGTGCCATCAGCCCTTTCGACTCAGGGGATGGCTACACCTTC	-	-	14	TRBV10-3	TRBJ1-2
CASSQGLAGADTQYF	TGTGCCAGCAGCCAAGGACTAGCGGGAGCAGATACGCAGTATTTT	-	TRBD2	15	TRBV4-2	TRBJ2-3
CASSLRTGGSQETQYF	TGTGCCAGCAGCCTAAGGACAGGGGGCTCCCAAGAGACCCAGTACTTC	once	TRBD1	16	TRBV7-9	TRBJ2-5
CASSEYAGGTEAFF	TGTGCCAGCAGTGAATATGCGGGCGGCACTGAAGCTTTCTTT	-	-	14	TRBV2	TRBJ1-1
CASSDPLGQVINQPQHF	TGTGCCAGCAGTGACCCCCTGGGACAGGTGATTAATCAGCCCCAGCATTTT	-	TRBD1	17	TRBV2	TRBJ1-5
CASSLLWPVEAFF	TGTGCCAGCAGCCTGTTATGGCCCGTCGAAGCTTTCTTT	few	-	13	TRBV12-1	TRBJ1-1
CASSQVTSGGAYEQYF	TGTGCCAGCAGCCAAGTTACTAGCGGGGGGGCCTACGAGCAGTACTTC	once	TRBD2	16	TRBV4-2	TRBJ2-7
CASSLWVVGGYNEQFF	TGTGCCAGCAGCTTATGGGTGGTGGGGGGTTACAATGAGCAGTTCTTC	-	-	16	TRBV11-2	TRBJ2-1
CASSQGDRGDQPQHF	TGTGCCAGCAGCCAAGGAGACAGGGGAGATCAGCCCCAGCATTTT	-	TRBD1	15	TRBV4-2	TRBJ1-5